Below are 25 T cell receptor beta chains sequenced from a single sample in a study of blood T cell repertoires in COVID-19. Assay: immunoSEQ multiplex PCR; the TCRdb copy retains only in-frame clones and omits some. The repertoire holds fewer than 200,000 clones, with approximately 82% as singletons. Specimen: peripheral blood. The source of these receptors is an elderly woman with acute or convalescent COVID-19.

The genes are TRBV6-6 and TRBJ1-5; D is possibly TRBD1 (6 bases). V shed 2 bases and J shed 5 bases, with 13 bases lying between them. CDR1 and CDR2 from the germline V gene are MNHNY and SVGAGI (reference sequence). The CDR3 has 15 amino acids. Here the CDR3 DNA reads TGTGCCAGCAGTTACAACCCAGGGGCGCATCAGCCCCAGCATTTT. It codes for CASSYNPGAHQPQHF.

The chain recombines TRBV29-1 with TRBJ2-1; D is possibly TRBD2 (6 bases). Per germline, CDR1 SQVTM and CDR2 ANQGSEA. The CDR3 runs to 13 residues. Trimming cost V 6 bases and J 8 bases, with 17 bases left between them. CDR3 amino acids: CSVGPGGTDEQFF. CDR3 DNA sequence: TGCAGCGTCGGCCCCGGTGGGACTGATGAGCAGTTCTTC.

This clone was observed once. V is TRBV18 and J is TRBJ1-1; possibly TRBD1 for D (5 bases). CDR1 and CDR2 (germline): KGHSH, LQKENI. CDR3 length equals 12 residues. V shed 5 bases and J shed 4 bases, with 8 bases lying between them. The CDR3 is CASSGGGTEAFF. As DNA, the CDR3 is TGTGCCAGCTCAGGGGGGGGCACTGAAGCTTTCTTT.

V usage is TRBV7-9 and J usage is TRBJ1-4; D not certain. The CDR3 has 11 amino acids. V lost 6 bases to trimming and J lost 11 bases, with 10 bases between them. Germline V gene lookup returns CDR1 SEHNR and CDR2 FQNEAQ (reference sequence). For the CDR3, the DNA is TGTGCCAGCAGTCATGGGGAGAAACTGTTTTTT. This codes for CASSHGEKLFF.

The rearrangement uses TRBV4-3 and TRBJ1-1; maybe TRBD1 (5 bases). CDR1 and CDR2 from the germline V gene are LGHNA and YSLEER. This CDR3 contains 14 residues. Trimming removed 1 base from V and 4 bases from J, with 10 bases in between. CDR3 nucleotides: TGCGCCAGCAGCCAAGGTCCCGACAGCACTGAAGCTTTCTTT. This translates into CASSQGPDSTEAFF.

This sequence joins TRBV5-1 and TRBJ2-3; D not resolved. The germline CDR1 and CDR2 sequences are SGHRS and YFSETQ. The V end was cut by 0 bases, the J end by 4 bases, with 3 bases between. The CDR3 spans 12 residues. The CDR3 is CASSLAADTQYF. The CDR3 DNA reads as TGCGCCAGCAGCTTGGCAGCAGATACGCAGTATTTT.

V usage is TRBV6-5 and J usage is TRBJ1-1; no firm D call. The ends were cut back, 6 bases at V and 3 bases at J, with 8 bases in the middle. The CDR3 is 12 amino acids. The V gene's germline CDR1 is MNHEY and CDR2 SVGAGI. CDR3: CASRRVDTEAFF. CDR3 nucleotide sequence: TGTGCCAGCAGGCGTGTTGACACTGAAGCTTTCTTT.

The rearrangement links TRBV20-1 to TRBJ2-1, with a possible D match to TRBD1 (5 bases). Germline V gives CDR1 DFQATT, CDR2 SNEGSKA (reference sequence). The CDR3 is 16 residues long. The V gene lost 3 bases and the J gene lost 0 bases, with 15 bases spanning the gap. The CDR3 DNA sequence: TGCAGTGCTAGTGCTAACAGGCCCAGCTCCTACAATGAGCAGTTCTTC. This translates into CSASANRPSSYNEQFF.

The CDR3 loop is CASSNTGGAGGELFF. The CDR3, as DNA: TGTGCCAGCTCGAACACAGGGGGCGCCGGCGGGGAGCTGTTTTTT. The chain has TRBV18 and TRBJ2-2; TRBD1 agrees at 9 bases. The CDR3 loop spans 15 amino acids. The V segment lost 6 bases and the J segment 7 bases; nucleotides outside the gene matches: 9. Germline loops: CDR1 KGHSH, CDR2 LQKENI.

The CDR3 is CASSPWDRGSPLHF. The CDR3 coding sequence is TGTGCCAGCAGCCCCTGGGACAGGGGTTCACCCCTCCACTTT. The V and J genes are TRBV6-5 and TRBJ1-6; 10 bases match TRBD1. This CDR3 is 14 amino acids long. Germline CDR1 reads MNHEY; CDR2 reads SVGAGI. J gave up 9 bases and V 6 bases, and 5 bases lay outside the gene matches.

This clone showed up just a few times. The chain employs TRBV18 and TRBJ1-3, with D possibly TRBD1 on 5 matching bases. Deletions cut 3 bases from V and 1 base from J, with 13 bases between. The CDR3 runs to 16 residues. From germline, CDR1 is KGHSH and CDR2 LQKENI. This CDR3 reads CASSPLDIRSGNTIYF. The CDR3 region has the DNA TGTGCCAGCTCACCTTTGGACATAAGATCTGGAAACACCATATATTTT.

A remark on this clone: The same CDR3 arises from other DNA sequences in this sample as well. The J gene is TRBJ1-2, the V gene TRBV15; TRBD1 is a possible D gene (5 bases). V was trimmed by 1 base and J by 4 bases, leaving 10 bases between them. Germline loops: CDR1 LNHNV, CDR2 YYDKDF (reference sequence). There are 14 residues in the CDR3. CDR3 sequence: CATSRGQGGYGYTF. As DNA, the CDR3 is TGTGCCACCAGCAGAGGCCAGGGAGGCTATGGCTACACCTTC.

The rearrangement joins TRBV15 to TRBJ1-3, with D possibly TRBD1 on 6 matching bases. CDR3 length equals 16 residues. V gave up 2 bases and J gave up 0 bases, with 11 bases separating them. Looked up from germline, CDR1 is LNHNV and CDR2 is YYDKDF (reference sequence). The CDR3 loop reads CATSRNRASSGNTIYF. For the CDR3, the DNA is TGTGCCACCAGCAGAAACAGGGCCTCCTCTGGAAACACCATATATTTT. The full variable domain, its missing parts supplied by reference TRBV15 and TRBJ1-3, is DAMVIQNPRYQVTQFGKPVTLSCSQTLNHNVMYWYQQKSSQAPKLLFHYYDKDFNNEADTPDNFQSRRPNTSFCFLDIRSPGLGDTAMYLCATSRNRASSGNTIYFGEGSWLTVV.

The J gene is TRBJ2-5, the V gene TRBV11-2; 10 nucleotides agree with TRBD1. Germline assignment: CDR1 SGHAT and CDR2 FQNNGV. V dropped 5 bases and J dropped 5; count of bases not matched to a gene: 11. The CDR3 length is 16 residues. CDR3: CASSLRDRGSFETQYF. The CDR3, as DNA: TGTGCCAGCAGCCTCCGGGACAGGGGAAGTTTCGAGACCCAGTACTTC.

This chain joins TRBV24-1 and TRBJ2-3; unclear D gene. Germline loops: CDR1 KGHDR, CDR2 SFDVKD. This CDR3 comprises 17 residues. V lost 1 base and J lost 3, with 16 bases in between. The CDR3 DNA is TGTGCCACCAGTGATTTAATGCTAGGCAATGGGACAGATACGCAGTATTTT. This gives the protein CATSDLMLGNGTDTQYF.

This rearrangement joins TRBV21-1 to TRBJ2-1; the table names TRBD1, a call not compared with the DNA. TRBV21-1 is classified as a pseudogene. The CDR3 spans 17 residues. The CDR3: CASSKVGTGGPYNEQFF. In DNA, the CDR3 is TGTGCCAGCAGCAAGGTAGGGACAGGAGGCCCCTACAATGAGCAGTTCTTC.

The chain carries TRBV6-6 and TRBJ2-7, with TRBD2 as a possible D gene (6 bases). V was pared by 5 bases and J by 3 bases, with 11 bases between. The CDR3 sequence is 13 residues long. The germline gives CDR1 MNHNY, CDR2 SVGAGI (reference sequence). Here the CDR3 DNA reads TGTGCCAGCAGTCCCGGGACTGGCTACGAGCAGTACTTC. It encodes CASSPGTGYEQYF.

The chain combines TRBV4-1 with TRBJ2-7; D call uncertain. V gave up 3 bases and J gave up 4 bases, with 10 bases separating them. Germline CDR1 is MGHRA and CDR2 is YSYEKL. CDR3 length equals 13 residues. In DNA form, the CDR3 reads TGCGCCAGCAGCCATAGCATTGGGTACGAGCAGTACTTC. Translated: CASSHSIGYEQYF.

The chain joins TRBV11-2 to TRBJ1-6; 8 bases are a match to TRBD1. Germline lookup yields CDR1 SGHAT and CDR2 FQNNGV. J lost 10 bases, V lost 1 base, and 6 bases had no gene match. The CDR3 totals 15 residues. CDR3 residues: CASSLVPGGGSPLHF. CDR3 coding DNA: TGTGCCAGCAGCTTAGTGCCAGGGGGCGGCTCACCCCTCCACTTT.

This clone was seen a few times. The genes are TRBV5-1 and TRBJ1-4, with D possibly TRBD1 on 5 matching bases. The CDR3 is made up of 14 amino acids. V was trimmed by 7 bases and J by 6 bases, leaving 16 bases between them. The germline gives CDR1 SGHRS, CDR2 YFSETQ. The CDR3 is CASRPQGGYEKLFF. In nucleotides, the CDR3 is TGCGCCAGCCGGCCTCAGGGAGGGTATGAAAAACTGTTTTTT. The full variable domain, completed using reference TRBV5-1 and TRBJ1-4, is KAGVTQTPRYLIKTRGQQVTLSCSPISGHRSVSWYQQTPGQGLQFLFEYFSETQRNKGNFPGRFSGRQFSNSRSEMNVSTLELGDSALYLCASRPQGGYEKLFFGSGTQLSVL.

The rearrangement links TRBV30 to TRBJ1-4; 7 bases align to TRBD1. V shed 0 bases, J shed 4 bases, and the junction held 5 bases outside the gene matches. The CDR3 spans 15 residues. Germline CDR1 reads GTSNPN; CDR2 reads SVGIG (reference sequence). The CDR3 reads CAWSVLTGRNEKLFF. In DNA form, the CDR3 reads TGTGCCTGGAGTGTCCTGACAGGGCGTAATGAAAAACTGTTTTTT.

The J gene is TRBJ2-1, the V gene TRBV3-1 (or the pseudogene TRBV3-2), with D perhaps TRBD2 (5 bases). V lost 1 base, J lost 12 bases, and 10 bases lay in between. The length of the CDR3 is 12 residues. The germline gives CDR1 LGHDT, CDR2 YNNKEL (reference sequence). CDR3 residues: CASSQARVTQFF. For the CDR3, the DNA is TGTGCCAGCAGCCAAGCGAGGGTGACGCAGTTCTTC.

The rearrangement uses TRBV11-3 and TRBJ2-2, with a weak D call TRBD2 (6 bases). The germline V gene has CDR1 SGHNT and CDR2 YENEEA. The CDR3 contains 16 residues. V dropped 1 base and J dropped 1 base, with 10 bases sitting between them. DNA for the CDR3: TGTGCCAGCAGCTTAGCTGGCGGGATGAACACCGGGGAGCTGTTTTTT. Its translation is CASSLAGGMNTGELFF.

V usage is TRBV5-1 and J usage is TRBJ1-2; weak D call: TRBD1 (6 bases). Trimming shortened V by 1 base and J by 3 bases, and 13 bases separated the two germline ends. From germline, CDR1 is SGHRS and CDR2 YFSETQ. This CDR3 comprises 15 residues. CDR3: CASSLRAGDYYGYTF. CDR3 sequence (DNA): TGCGCCAGCAGCTTGCGGGCAGGGGATTACTATGGCTACACCTTC.

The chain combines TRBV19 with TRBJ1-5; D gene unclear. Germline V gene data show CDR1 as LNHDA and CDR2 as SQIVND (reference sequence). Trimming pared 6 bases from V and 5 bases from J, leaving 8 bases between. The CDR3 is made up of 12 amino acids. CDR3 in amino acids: CASREGDQPQHF. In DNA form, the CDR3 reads TGTGCCAGTAGAGAGGGCGATCAGCCCCAGCATTTT.